These T cell receptor beta chains were read from a single sample in a study of T cell repertoires in cytomegalovirus infection. In TCRdb, the reads were re-called with MiXCR into one record per CDR3 protein. The table lists roughly 230,000 distinct CDR3 sequences, approximately 6.7% of them singletons. The sample comprised PBMCs. Source of these receptors: a human donor in good health (CMV status not recorded). Some clones in this sample may be carry-over from other donors' samples. CDR3s include the opening cysteine and the closing phenylalanine or tryptophan. Each record gives: J gene, V gene, D gene, clone size, CDR3 length, CDR3 DNA, CDR3 protein. The D gene is left open where the match is weak. Clone size, where shown, is once, few, many, or a class for clones that have expanded.

j_gene: TRBJ2-4
v_gene: TRBV7-2
d_gene: TRBD1
abundance: many
len: 17
CDR3nt: TGTGCCAGCAGCCGTGAAGGACAGGGGTTAGCCAAAAACATTCAGTACTTC
CDR3aa: CASSREGQGLAKNIQYF

j_gene: TRBJ2-7
v_gene: TRBV6-5
d_gene: -
abundance: many
len: 14
CDR3nt: TGTGCCAGCAGTTACTCGGACAGACCCTACGAGCAGTACTTC
CDR3aa: CASSYSDRPYEQYF

j_gene: TRBJ2-1
v_gene: TRBV2
d_gene: -
abundance: -
len: 13
CDR3nt: TGTGCCAGCAGTGAACAGGGCCCCAATGAGCAGTTCTTC
CDR3aa: CASSEQGPNEQFF

j_gene: TRBJ2-7
v_gene: TRBV7-2
d_gene: TRBD1
abundance: many
len: 14
CDR3nt: TGTGCCAGCAGCCCAGGACAGGGGCCCTACGAGCAGTACTTC
CDR3aa: CASSPGQGPYEQYF

j_gene: TRBJ1-1
v_gene: TRBV4-1
d_gene: -
abundance: many
len: 14
CDR3nt: TGCGCCAGCAGCCCGCGAACGATGAACACTGAAGCTTTCTTT
CDR3aa: CASSPRTMNTEAFF

j_gene: TRBJ1-4
v_gene: TRBV7-8
d_gene: -
abundance: many
len: 17
CDR3nt: TGTGCCAGCAGCTCCCATCCCCTCGGCCCAACTAATGAAAAACTGTTTTTT
CDR3aa: CASSSHPLGPTNEKLFF

j_gene: TRBJ1-5
v_gene: TRBV20-1
d_gene: -
abundance: few
len: 14
CDR3nt: TGCAGTGCTAGAGGGGGTCGGATAAATCAGCCCCAGCATTTT
CDR3aa: CSARGGRINQPQHF

j_gene: TRBJ2-2
v_gene: TRBV7-2
d_gene: -
abundance: many
len: 14
CDR3nt: TGTGCCAGCAGCCCCGGGCCTCACACCGGGGAGCTGTTTTTT
CDR3aa: CASSPGPHTGELFF

j_gene: TRBJ1-1
v_gene: TRBV18
d_gene: -
abundance: few
len: 17
CDR3nt: TGTGCCAGCTCATCTACAGGGAAACCCCACATAAACACTGAAGCTTTCTTT
CDR3aa: CASSSTGKPHINTEAFF

j_gene: TRBJ2-4
v_gene: TRBV6-6
d_gene: TRBD1
abundance: -
len: 18
CDR3nt: TGTGCCAGCAGTCACACCCCGGGACAGCGAACTGAAGGAAACATTCAGTACTTC
CDR3aa: CASSHTPGQRTEGNIQYF

j_gene: TRBJ1-2
v_gene: TRBV29-1
d_gene: -
abundance: many
len: 12
CDR3nt: TGCAGCGTTACCGGGACGGTCTATGGCTACACCTTC
CDR3aa: CSVTGTVYGYTF

j_gene: TRBJ2-7
v_gene: TRBV28
d_gene: -
abundance: many
len: 13
CDR3nt: TGTGCCAGCAGCGACTCAGGGGCGGGAGAGCAGTACTTC
CDR3aa: CASSDSGAGEQYF

j_gene: TRBJ1-5
v_gene: TRBV12-3/TRBV12-4
d_gene: TRBD1
abundance: many
len: 15
CDR3nt: TGTGCCAGCAGTCCCCGGGACAGGGAAATTCAGCCCCAGCATTTT
CDR3aa: CASSPRDREIQPQHF

j_gene: TRBJ1-1
v_gene: TRBV28
d_gene: -
abundance: -
len: 15
CDR3nt: TGTGCCAGCAGTTCCCCCGGGACTAGGAGGACTGAAGCTTTCTTT
CDR3aa: CASSSPGTRRTEAFF

j_gene: TRBJ2-7
v_gene: TRBV19
d_gene: TRBD2
abundance: many
len: 16
CDR3nt: TGTGCCAGTAGTATGAGTGCTAGCGGTATCTCCTACGAGCAGTACTTC
CDR3aa: CASSMSASGISYEQYF

j_gene: TRBJ1-1
v_gene: TRBV7-8
d_gene: -
abundance: -
len: 12
CDR3nt: TGTGCCAGCAGCTTAGGTGGCAATGGAGCTTTCTTT
CDR3aa: CASSLGGNGAFF

j_gene: TRBJ2-7
v_gene: TRBV20-1
d_gene: TRBD1
abundance: many
len: 14
CDR3nt: TGCAGTGCTAGAGTCCGGACAGGGGCCTACGAGCAGTACTTC
CDR3aa: CSARVRTGAYEQYF

j_gene: TRBJ2-7
v_gene: TRBV28
d_gene: TRBD1
abundance: many
len: 12
CDR3nt: TGTGCCAGCGGGACAGGGATTCACGAGCAGTACTTC
CDR3aa: CASGTGIHEQYF

j_gene: TRBJ2-7
v_gene: TRBV20-1
d_gene: TRBD1
abundance: many
len: 14
CDR3nt: TGCAGTGCTAGTCCCACAGGGGGCTCCTACGAGCAGTACTTC
CDR3aa: CSASPTGGSYEQYF

j_gene: TRBJ1-1
v_gene: TRBV10-3
d_gene: -
abundance: -
len: 14
CDR3nt: TGTGCCATCAGTCCGCAGACAGTGAACACTGAAGCTTTCTTT
CDR3aa: CAISPQTVNTEAFF

j_gene: TRBJ2-2
v_gene: TRBV20-1
d_gene: TRBD1
abundance: many
len: 13
CDR3nt: TGCAGTGCTCCTGACAGGGTTCCCGGGGAGCTGTTTTTT
CDR3aa: CSAPDRVPGELFF

j_gene: TRBJ1-2
v_gene: TRBV4-1
d_gene: -
abundance: -
len: 15
CDR3nt: TGCGCCAGCAGCCCCGAGGCAGGGACTAACTATGGCTACACCTTC
CDR3aa: CASSPEAGTNYGYTF

j_gene: TRBJ2-1
v_gene: TRBV29-1
d_gene: -
abundance: many
len: 14
CDR3nt: TGCAGCGTTGGACTAGGCCAGAAGTGGAATGAGCAGTTCTTC
CDR3aa: CSVGLGQKWNEQFF

j_gene: TRBJ2-3
v_gene: TRBV11-2
d_gene: TRBD1
abundance: many
len: 17
CDR3nt: TGTGCCAGCAGCTTAGAAACCGACAGGGGCAAGAGAGATACGCAGTATTTT
CDR3aa: CASSLETDRGKRDTQYF

j_gene: TRBJ2-1
v_gene: TRBV7-3
d_gene: TRBD2
abundance: many
len: 17
CDR3nt: TGTGCCAGCAGCGTGAGGCCTCCTAGCGGGGCTTTCAATGAGCAGTTCTTC
CDR3aa: CASSVRPPSGAFNEQFF

j_gene: TRBJ1-1
v_gene: TRBV20-1
d_gene: -
abundance: many
len: 12
CDR3nt: TGCAGTGCTTTTCAGGGGAACACTGAAGCTTTCTTT
CDR3aa: CSAFQGNTEAFF

j_gene: TRBJ1-1
v_gene: TRBV5-1
d_gene: TRBD1
abundance: many
len: 17
CDR3nt: TGCGCCAGCAGCTTGGCCGGGTCAGGGGGCGGAAAAACTGAAGCTTTCTTT
CDR3aa: CASSLAGSGGGKTEAFF

j_gene: TRBJ2-1
v_gene: TRBV10-1
d_gene: -
abundance: few
len: 13
CDR3nt: TGCGCCAGCAGTAGAATTCCCTGGAATGAGCAGTTCTTC
CDR3aa: CASSRIPWNEQFF

j_gene: TRBJ2-7
v_gene: TRBV7-2
d_gene: TRBD1
abundance: many
len: 15
CDR3nt: TGTGCCAGCAGCTTGGGACAGGGTTATTCCGGCGAGCAGTACTTC
CDR3aa: CASSLGQGYSGEQYF

j_gene: TRBJ2-7
v_gene: TRBV6-1
d_gene: -
abundance: many
len: 14
CDR3nt: TGTGCCAGCAGTGAACGCCGGCCGCCCTACGAGCAGTACTTC
CDR3aa: CASSERRPPYEQYF

j_gene: TRBJ1-1
v_gene: TRBV12-3/TRBV12-4
d_gene: TRBD1
abundance: many
len: 14
CDR3nt: TGTGCCAGCAGCCCAGGGGGCTCAAACACTGAAGCTTTCTTT
CDR3aa: CASSPGGSNTEAFF

j_gene: TRBJ1-6
v_gene: TRBV6-5
d_gene: TRBD1
abundance: -
len: 18
CDR3nt: TGTGCCAGCAGTTTGACCCCGGGACAGAGCTCCTATAATTCACCCCTCCACTTT
CDR3aa: CASSLTPGQSSYNSPLHF

j_gene: TRBJ2-7
v_gene: TRBV6-2/TRBV6-3
d_gene: -
abundance: many
len: 14
CDR3nt: TGTGCCAGCAGTACCTTAATCCTACCTGGCGAGCAGTACTTC
CDR3aa: CASSTLILPGEQYF

j_gene: TRBJ2-1
v_gene: TRBV7-6
d_gene: TRBD2
abundance: many
len: 18
CDR3nt: TGTGCCAGCAGCTCGCCCACTAGCGGGAGGGGCTCCTACAATGAGCAGTTCTTC
CDR3aa: CASSSPTSGRGSYNEQFF

j_gene: TRBJ1-5
v_gene: TRBV10-3
d_gene: TRBD1
abundance: many
len: 13
CDR3nt: TGTGCCATCAGAAGGGGGCCAGATCAGCCCCAGCATTTT
CDR3aa: CAIRRGPDQPQHF

j_gene: TRBJ1-4
v_gene: TRBV29-1
d_gene: TRBD1
abundance: -
len: 13
CDR3nt: TGCAGCGTTACGGGACAGTCTAATGAAAAACTGTTTTTT
CDR3aa: CSVTGQSNEKLFF

j_gene: TRBJ2-1
v_gene: TRBV20-1
d_gene: TRBD2
abundance: many
len: 13
CDR3nt: TGCAGTGCTCTAGCGGGGGCGCACAATGAGCAGTTCTTC
CDR3aa: CSALAGAHNEQFF

j_gene: TRBJ2-7
v_gene: TRBV5-6
d_gene: -
abundance: many
len: 14
CDR3nt: TGTGCCAGCAGCCACCCGACGGGTTCCTACGAGCAGTACTTC
CDR3aa: CASSHPTGSYEQYF

j_gene: TRBJ1-5
v_gene: TRBV28
d_gene: TRBD1
abundance: many
len: 16
CDR3nt: TGTGCCAGCAGCAGGAGGACAGGGCAGCGCAATCAGCCCCAGCATTTT
CDR3aa: CASSRRTGQRNQPQHF

j_gene: TRBJ2-7
v_gene: TRBV7-2
d_gene: -
abundance: many
len: 16
CDR3nt: TGTGCCAGCATCCTGGTGGGGGGTGCTGACGGCTACGAGCAGTACTTC
CDR3aa: CASILVGGADGYEQYF

j_gene: TRBJ1-1
v_gene: TRBV20-1
d_gene: -
abundance: many
len: 13
CDR3nt: TGCAGTGCCCTAGGGGCGGTGAACACTGAAGCTTTCTTT
CDR3aa: CSALGAVNTEAFF

j_gene: TRBJ1-2
v_gene: TRBV19
d_gene: -
abundance: many
len: 12
CDR3nt: TGTGCCAGTATGCGCAGCGGTTATGGCTACACCTTC
CDR3aa: CASMRSGYGYTF

j_gene: TRBJ1-2
v_gene: TRBV7-9
d_gene: -
abundance: many
len: 12
CDR3nt: TGTGCCAGCAGCTACCGGGACTATGGCTACACCTTC
CDR3aa: CASSYRDYGYTF

j_gene: TRBJ1-2
v_gene: TRBV29-1
d_gene: -
abundance: many
len: 15
CDR3nt: TGCAGCGTTGAACCGGCGAGCGGGGTGGGCTATGGCTACACCTTC
CDR3aa: CSVEPASGVGYGYTF

j_gene: TRBJ2-1
v_gene: TRBV28
d_gene: TRBD2
abundance: -
len: 13
CDR3nt: TGTGCCACCTCCCCGGGGGGGAACAATGAGCAGTTCTTC
CDR3aa: CATSPGGNNEQFF

j_gene: TRBJ2-7
v_gene: TRBV28
d_gene: TRBD1
abundance: many
len: 14
CDR3nt: TGTGCCAGCAGTATCCGGACAGGGGAAACGGCGCAGTACTTC
CDR3aa: CASSIRTGETAQYF

j_gene: TRBJ1-1
v_gene: TRBV6-6
d_gene: TRBD1
abundance: many
len: 14
CDR3nt: TGTGCCAGCAGTCGACAGGGTAGGAACACTGAAGCTTTCTTT
CDR3aa: CASSRQGRNTEAFF

j_gene: TRBJ2-3
v_gene: TRBV29-1
d_gene: TRBD2
abundance: once
len: 15
CDR3nt: TGCAGCGTTGAAGACCCTAGCGGGTCCACAGATACGCAGTATTTT
CDR3aa: CSVEDPSGSTDTQYF

j_gene: TRBJ1-5
v_gene: TRBV28
d_gene: -
abundance: many
len: 16
CDR3nt: TGTGCCAGCAGTTTATTGGATACAGGGTTAAGTCAGCCCCAGCATTTT
CDR3aa: CASSLLDTGLSQPQHF

j_gene: TRBJ1-2
v_gene: TRBV12-3/TRBV12-4
d_gene: -
abundance: many
len: 14
CDR3nt: TGTGCCAGCCAAGAGGGCAATGCTAACTATGGCTACACCTTC
CDR3aa: CASQEGNANYGYTF

j_gene: TRBJ1-2
v_gene: TRBV28
d_gene: TRBD1
abundance: -
len: 18
CDR3nt: TGTGCCAGCACCCCGGGGTCCGGGACAGGGGGCGGACACTATGGCTACACCTTC
CDR3aa: CASTPGSGTGGGHYGYTF